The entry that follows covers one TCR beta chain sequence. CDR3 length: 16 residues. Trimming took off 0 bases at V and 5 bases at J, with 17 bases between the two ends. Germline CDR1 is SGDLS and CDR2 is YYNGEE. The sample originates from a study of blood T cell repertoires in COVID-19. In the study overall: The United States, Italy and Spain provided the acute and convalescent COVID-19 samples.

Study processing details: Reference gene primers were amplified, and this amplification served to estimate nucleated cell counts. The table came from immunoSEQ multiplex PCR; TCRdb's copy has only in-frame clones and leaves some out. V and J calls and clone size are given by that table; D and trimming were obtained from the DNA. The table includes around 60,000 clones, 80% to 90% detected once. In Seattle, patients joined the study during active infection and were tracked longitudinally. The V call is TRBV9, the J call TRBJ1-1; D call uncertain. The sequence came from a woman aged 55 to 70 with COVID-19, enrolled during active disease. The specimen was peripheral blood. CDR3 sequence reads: CASSVAPKGGRTEAFF. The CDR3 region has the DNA TGTGCCAGCAGCGTAGCCCCAAAAGGAGGGAGGACTGAAGCTTTCTTT.